This T cell receptor (beta chain) derives from a study of T cells in Graves' hyperthyroidism and ophthalmopathy. The sample holds a few counts of this clonotype. RNA transcripts were the template for amplifying TCR beta CDR3 regions. HTBI primers were employed in a first-round RT-PCR of the TCR CDR3. TCRdb re-called the multiplex PCR reads with MiXCR, one entry per CDR3 protein. The sample shows about half a million distinct CDR3 sequences, about 20% of them seen only once. This CDR3 comprises 12 residues. Trimming pared 5 bases from V and 2 bases from J, leaving 8 bases between. Germline loops: CDR1 SGHKS, CDR2 YYEKEE (reference sequence).

The sequence was obtained from a woman in her seventies with Graves' ophthalmopathy. The sequenced sample was blood. V usage is TRBV5-5 and J usage is TRBJ2-7; the D is unclear. The DNA of the CDR3 is TGTGCCAGCAGGATAGTCCCCTACGAGCAGTACTTC. Translated: CASRIVPYEQYF.